Below, 21 T cell receptor beta chains from the same sample are listed, as sequenced in a study of cytomegalovirus exposure and HLA in healthy donors. Vbeta (60) and Jbeta (13) primers were used in the PCR. The protocol was immunoSEQ multiplex PCR, while the TCRdb copy is restricted to in-frame clones and leaves out a portion. The profile covers roughly 160,000 clones, with approximately 80% appearing a single time and around 10% taken by the ten largest. Sequencing was performed on PBMCs. The receptors derive from a man between 45 and 60 years old in good health and CMV-seropositive.

This clone was detected only once. The gene calls are TRBV15 and TRBJ2-7, with TRBD2 matching over 8 bases. With V trimmed by 5 bases and J by 0 bases, 6 bases remained unmatched. This CDR3 has 15 amino acids. The V gene's germline CDR1 is LNHNV and CDR2 YYDKDF (reference sequence). CDR3 bases: TGTGCCACCAGCGGGGGACTAGAGATCTCCTACGAGCAGTACTTC. It is translated as CATSGGLEISYEQYF.

This chain uses TRBV6-1 with TRBJ2-7; tentative D call: TRBD1 (6 bases). In germline, CDR1 is MNHNS, CDR2 SASEGT. V was shortened by 6 bases and J by 4 bases, with 13 bases between the two germline ends. This CDR3 has 13 residues. The CDR3 DNA reads TGTGCCAGCAGGACAGGACAGTCATACGAGCAGTACTTC. Its translation is CASRTGQSYEQYF.

This sequence joins TRBV28 and TRBJ1-3, with 8 bases matching TRBD1. CDR3 length: 19 residues. V gave up 6 bases and J gave up 0 bases; unmatched junction bases: 16. Germline values: CDR1 MDHEN, CDR2 SYDVKM. CDR3 residues: CASRGTGSSSMSSGNTIYF. The CDR3 DNA reads TGTGCCAGCAGGGGGACAGGTTCTTCTTCTATGAGCTCTGGAAACACCATATATTTT. Based on the CDR3 plus reference TRBV28 and TRBJ1-3, the full variable domain is DVKVTQSSRYLVKRTGEKVFLECVQDMDHENMFWYRQDPGLGLRLIYFSYDVKMKEKGDIPEGYSVSREKKERFSLILESASTNQTSMYLCASRGTGSSSMSSGNTIYFGEGSWLTVV.

The chain combines TRBV5-1 with TRBJ2-3; 8 nucleotides line up with TRBD1. This CDR3 region has 14 residues. Germline CDR1 reads SGHRS; CDR2 reads YFSETQ. V trimming: 6 bases; J trimming: 5 bases; junction bases outside the gene matches: 8. CDR3 region: CASTPQGAGDTQYF. The CDR3 DNA is TGCGCCAGCACCCCGCAGGGGGCTGGAGATACGCAGTATTTT.

The chain uses TRBV9 and TRBJ1-1; no clear D. The CDR3 totals 14 residues. V lost 0 bases to trimming and J lost 0 bases, with 6 bases between them. Germline V gene data show CDR1 as SGDLS and CDR2 as YYNGEE. For the CDR3, the DNA is TGTGCCAGCAGCGTAGTTCCGGTGAACACTGAAGCTTTCTTT. It translates to CASSVVPVNTEAFF.

Turning to this clone: One end of the junction varies from germline; a read error may be responsible. The genes are TRBV7-9 and TRBJ1-2, with D possibly matching TRBD1 (5 bases). The CDR3 loop spans 11 amino acids. Germline values: CDR1 SEHNR, CDR2 FQNEAQ (reference sequence). This chain's CDR3 is CANSQGLYYTF. The CDR3 DNA follows: TGTGCCAACAGCCAGGGCCTTTACTACACCTTC.

This chain connects TRBV6-6 to TRBJ2-2, with 9 bases that match TRBD2. CDR1 is MNHNY and CDR2 is SVGAGI in the germline V gene (reference sequence). This CDR3 has 14 residues. Trimming at V came to 6 bases and at J to 5 bases, leaving 4 bases not matched to a gene. CDR3 bases: TGTGCCAGCAGCGGACTAGCGCAAACCGGGGAGCTGTTTTTT. It codes for CASSGLAQTGELFF.

The chain couples TRBV19 to TRBJ2-2, with 12 bases matching TRBD1. V shed 3 bases and J 8 bases; nucleotides not matched to a gene: 4. Germline values: CDR1 LNHDA, CDR2 SQIVND (reference sequence). The length of the CDR3 is 15 residues. Here the CDR3 DNA reads TGTGCCAGTAGTATGGGACAGGGGGCAAGTGGGGAGCTGTTTTTT. Its translation is CASSMGQGASGELFF.

V usage is TRBV14 and J usage is TRBJ2-6; weak D call: TRBD2 (6 bases). Germline V gene data show CDR1 as SGHDN and CDR2 as FVKESK. The CDR3 is 14 amino acids. V dropped 3 bases and J dropped 3 bases, with 6 bases sitting between them. The CDR3 nucleotides are TGTGCCAGCAGCCACGGGAGTGGGGCCAACGTCCTGACTTTC. Protein sequence: CASSHGSGANVLTF.

This clone has just a few counts. This CDR3 is also generated by other DNA sequences in the sample. The rearrangement uses TRBV7-2 and TRBJ2-3; tentatively, D is TRBD1 (6 bases). This CDR3 is built from 14 residues. Germline V gives CDR1 SGHTA, CDR2 FQGNSA. Deletions cut 5 bases from V and 0 bases from J, with 9 bases between. The CDR3: CASSPQGSTDTQYF. CDR3 DNA: TGTGCCAGCAGCCCCCAGGGGAGCACAGATACGCAGTATTTT.

The chain combines TRBV7-6 with TRBJ2-5; TRBD2 matches at 9 bases. The CDR3 is 15 residues long. V shed 5 bases and J 2 bases; nucleotides not matched to a gene: 6. Germline CDR1 and CDR2: SGHVS and FNYEAQ. The CDR3 DNA reads as TGTGCCAGCAGCCTGACTAGCGGTTGGCAAGAGACCCAGTACTTC. Its translation is CASSLTSGWQETQYF.

This chain uses TRBV19 with TRBJ2-4, with 10 bases identical to TRBD2. The germline CDR1 and CDR2 sequences are LNHDA and SQIVND (reference sequence). This CDR3 has 16 residues. V was clipped by 9 bases and J by 0 bases; unmatched bases: 8. In nucleotides, the CDR3 is TGTGCCAGCGAATCTAGCGGGGGTCTAGCCAAAAACATTCAGTACTTC. This translates into CASESSGGLAKNIQYF.

J is TRBJ1-5 and V is TRBV19, with D uncertain. Trimming took off 10 bases at V and 5 bases at J, with 15 bases between the two ends. CDR3 length: 13 residues. Germline loops: CDR1 LNHDA, CDR2 SQIVND (reference sequence). The chain's CDR3 is CATNSGNYQPQHF. The CDR3 DNA is TGTGCCACGAACTCCGGGAATTATCAGCCCCAGCATTTT.

The chain couples TRBV9 to TRBJ1-2; 7 bases agree with TRBD1. Germline CDR1 is SGDLS and CDR2 is YYNGEE. V shed 0 bases, J shed 4 bases, and the junction held 3 bases outside the gene matches. This CDR3 spans 14 amino acids. Written as DNA, the CDR3 is TGTGCCAGCAGCGTAGCGCAGGGGGTCTATGGCTACACCTTC. Protein sequence: CASSVAQGVYGYTF.

The V gene is TRBV5-5, the J gene TRBJ2-5; no clear D gene. The CDR3 contains 15 residues. The germline gives CDR1 SGHKS, CDR2 YYEKEE (reference sequence). V dropped 0 bases and J dropped 2 bases, with 11 bases sitting between them. CDR3: CASSLVWHLQETQYF. CDR3 nucleotides: TGTGCCAGCAGCTTGGTCTGGCACCTTCAAGAGACCCAGTACTTC. Supplemented by reference TRBV5-5 and TRBJ2-5, the full variable domain reads DAGVTQSPTHLIKTRGQQVTLRCSPISGHKSVSWYQQVLGQGPQFIFQYYEKEERGRGNFPDRFSARQFPNYSSELNVNALLLGDSALYLCASSLVWHLQETQYFGPGTRLLVL.

This clone was seen more than once but under ten times. The rearrangement joins TRBV2 to TRBJ2-5; possible D gene TRBD1, 5 bases. This CDR3 contains 13 residues. V lost 2 bases to trimming and J lost 1 base, with 5 bases between them. Looked up from germline, CDR1 is SNHLY and CDR2 is FYNNEI. Written as DNA, the CDR3 is TGTGCCAGCAGTGAACAGGGCCAAGAGACCCAGTACTTC. It codes for CASSEQGQETQYF. Full variable domain (remainder filled in from reference TRBV2 and TRBJ2-5): EPEVTQTPSHQVTQMGQEVILRCVPISNHLYFYWYRQILGQKVEFLVSFYNNEISEKSEIFDDQFSVERPDGSNFTLKIRSTKLEDSAMYFCASSEQGQETQYFGPGTRLLVL.

On this clone: The junction does not match germline at one end; this may be a read error. V usage is TRBV18 and J usage is TRBJ2-7; 7 bases fit TRBD2. The CDR3 has 13 amino acids. The germline gives CDR1 KGHSH, CDR2 LQKENI. CDR3 sequence reads: CASSPTRDYEQCF. The DNA for the CDR3 is TGTGCCAGCTCACCTACCAGGGACTACGAGCAGTGCTTC.

A single count supports this clone. This sequence joins TRBV5-5 and TRBJ1-2, with D uncertain. The CDR3 consists of 15 residues. Germline CDR1 SGHKS, CDR2 YYEKEE (reference sequence). With 0 bases removed from V and 1 base from J, the gap between germline ends came to 10 bases. The CDR3 protein is CASSLGRGGNYGYTF. In nucleotides, the CDR3 is TGTGCCAGCAGCTTGGGACGCGGCGGTAACTATGGCTACACCTTC.

The chain is built from TRBV19 and TRBJ1-2; D is possibly TRBD1 (5 bases). There are 13 residues in the CDR3. Per the germline V gene, CDR1 is LNHDA and CDR2 is SQIVND (reference sequence). Trimming removed 1 base at V and 8 bases at J, with 11 bases between. CDR3 bases: TGTGCCAGTAGTATAGGGACAACGGGCGGCTACACCTTC. Encoded protein: CASSIGTTGGYTF.

V gene TRBV6-5 combines with J gene TRBJ2-7, with 10 bases that match TRBD1. The CDR3 loop spans 14 amino acids. Germline V gives CDR1 MNHEY, CDR2 SVGAGI. Losses at the gene ends were 6 bases for V and 3 bases for J; bases not matched to a gene: 5. DNA for the CDR3: TGTGCCAGCAGCCAGACAGGGGGCAGCTACGAGCAGTACTTC. Translated, it gives CASSQTGGSYEQYF.

The chain combines TRBV5-1 with TRBJ2-1; weak D call: TRBD1 (6 bases). Germline V CDR1 and CDR2: SGHRS, YFSETQ. This CDR3 contains 14 residues. V lost 5 bases and J 7 bases, leaving 16 bases between the germline ends. In DNA form, the CDR3 reads TGCGCCAGCAGTAGCCAGGGGCATGGGAATGAGCAGTTCTTC. This sequence encodes CASSSQGHGNEQFF.